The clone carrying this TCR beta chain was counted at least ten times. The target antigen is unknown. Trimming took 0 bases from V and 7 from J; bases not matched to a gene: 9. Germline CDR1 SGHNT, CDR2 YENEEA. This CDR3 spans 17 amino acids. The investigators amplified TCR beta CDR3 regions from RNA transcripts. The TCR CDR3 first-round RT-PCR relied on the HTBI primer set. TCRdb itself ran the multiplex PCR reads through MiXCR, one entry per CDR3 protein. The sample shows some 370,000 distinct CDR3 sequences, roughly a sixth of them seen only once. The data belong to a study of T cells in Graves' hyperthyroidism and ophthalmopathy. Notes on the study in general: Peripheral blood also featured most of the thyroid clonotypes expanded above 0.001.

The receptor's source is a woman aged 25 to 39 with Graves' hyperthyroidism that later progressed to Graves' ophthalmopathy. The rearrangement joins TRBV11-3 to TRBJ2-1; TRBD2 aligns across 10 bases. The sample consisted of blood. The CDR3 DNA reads TGTGCCAGCAGCTTAGAGGGTCGGGCTAGCGGGAGTAATGAGCAGTTCTTC. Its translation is CASSLEGRASGSNEQFF.